This TCR beta chain is drawn from a study of blood T cell repertoires in COVID-19. Background on the study: Researchers got acute and convalescent COVID-19 samples from the United States, Italy and Spain.

The trim removed 4 bases at V and 7 bases at J, leaving 7 bases unmatched. The CDR3 is 14 amino acids. In germline, CDR1 is SGHRS, CDR2 YFSETQ. Source study methods: Nucleated cell counts were estimated from reference gene primer amplification. Sequencing used immunoSEQ multiplex PCR; TCRdb keeps in-frame clones, though not all of them. V and J calls and clone size are as listed in that table; D and trimming were resolved from the DNA. The sample includes roughly 77,000 clones, 75% to 85% of them seen just once. This chain joins TRBV5-1 and TRBJ1-5, with 8 bases matching TRBD1. Sequenced: peripheral blood. The clonotype originates from a woman in her 70s with acute or convalescent COVID-19. The DNA of the CDR3 is TGCGCCAGCAGCATCGGACAGGGTGGGCAGCCCCAGCATTTT. Translated, it gives CASSIGQGGQPQHF. The full variable domain, its missing parts supplied by reference TRBV5-1 and TRBJ1-5, is KAGVTQTPRYLIKTRGQQVTLSCSPISGHRSVSWYQQTPGQGLQFLFEYFSETQRNKGNFPGRFSGRQFSNSRSEMNVSTLELGDSALYLCASSIGQGGQPQHFGDGTRLSIL.